This T cell receptor (beta chain) was observed in a study of blood T cell repertoires in COVID-19. Study information: The study drew acute and convalescent COVID-19 samples from the United States, Italy and Spain. The analysed material was cDNA or gDNA that came from T cells, B-cell-depleted T cells, or PBMCs.

During active infection, Seattle patients enrolled and were then monitored through disease. The sample holds a few counts of this clone. V lost 5 bases to trimming and J lost 1 base; unmatched junction nucleotides: 16. The CDR3 runs 18 residues. How the authors handled the data: Estimation of nucleated cell counts relied on the amplification of reference gene primers. The table came from immunoSEQ multiplex PCR; TCRdb's copy has only in-frame clones and leaves some out. That table supplies the V and J calls and clone size; D and trimming were determined from the DNA. The sample has roughly 300,000 clones, roughly 83% seen once.

The sequenced sample was peripheral blood. This rearrangement joins TRBV23-1 to TRBJ1-1; TRBD1 matches 7 bases. TRBV23-1 is classed as an ORF, of uncertain function. The TCR was taken from a human donor with COVID-19, enrolled during active disease. The donor label of this sample is uncertain. In DNA, the CDR3 is TGCGCCAGCAGTGGTCGAGAGGACAGGTCGGAAAGGAACACTGAAGCTTTCTTT. Translation: CASSGREDRSERNTEAFF.